The 17 T cell receptor beta chains presented below share a single source sample, sequenced in a study of T-cell memory formation after mild COVID-19. TCRdb re-derived calls from the 5' RACE reads in MiXCR, one entry per CDR3 protein. This table has 110,000 to 150,000 distinct CDR3 sequences, 20% to 25% appearing once. The sequencing input was PBMCs or a T cell subset sorted from them (not recorded which). Source of these receptors: an adult woman who had mild COVID-19 (a few samples of this study predate the infection). Cell type and time point are not known.

The chain recombines TRBV12-3 or TRBV12-4 with TRBJ2-5; D possibly uses TRBD1 or TRBD2 (5 bases each). This CDR3 region has 13 residues. Trimming removed 6 bases from V and 5 bases from J, with 13 bases in between. CDR3 residues: CASRSDSGETQYF. CDR3 DNA: TGTGCCAGCAGGTCCGACAGCGGTGAGACCCAGTACTTC.

V is TRBV11-2 and J is TRBJ2-1; TRBD2 agrees at 11 bases. The CDR3 length is 15 residues. Germline trimming cut 3 bases from V and 2 bases from J; bases unmatched to any gene: 0. Germline-derived CDR1 and CDR2 are SGHAT and FQNNGV. As DNA, the CDR3 is TGTGCCAGCAGCTTGGGACTAGCGGCCTACAATGAGCAGTTCTTC. Encoded protein: CASSLGLAAYNEQFF.

The chain links TRBV13 to TRBJ2-7; 8 positions match TRBD2. The trim removed 5 bases at V and 7 bases at J, leaving 10 bases unmatched. The V gene's germline CDR1 is PRHDT and CDR2 FYEKMQ (reference sequence). The CDR3 is made up of 14 amino acids. CDR3 protein: CASSPGRERGEQYF. The CDR3 DNA follows: TGTGCCAGCAGCCCCGGGAGGGAAAGGGGAGAGCAGTACTTC.

V is TRBV2 and J is TRBJ1-6; TRBD1 might be the D (5 bases). Deletions cut 7 bases from V and 7 bases from J, with 11 bases between. Germline V gives CDR1 SNHLY, CDR2 FYNNEI. The CDR3 covers 13 residues. This chain's CDR3 is CASNGRVNSPLHF. In DNA form, the CDR3 reads TGTGCCAGCAACGGCAGGGTCAATTCACCCCTCCACTTT.

This clonotype was seen at least ten times. The chain uses TRBV7-9 and TRBJ2-1, with no clear D. The V gene's germline CDR1 is SEHNR and CDR2 FQNEAQ (reference sequence). There are 14 residues in the CDR3. The V gene lost 4 bases and the J gene lost 5 bases, with 12 bases spanning the gap. The CDR3 DNA is TGTGCCAGCAGCTCCCTCGCGAAACACAATGAGCAGTTCTTC. Translated, it gives CASSSLAKHNEQFF.

This clonotype has more than one count but fewer than ten. The chain combines TRBV10-2 with TRBJ2-1; D gene ambiguous. The germline V gene encodes CDR1 WSHSY and CDR2 SAAADI. The germline V and J ends were trimmed by 2 bases and 8 bases, with 13 bases remaining between them. This CDR3 is built from 14 residues. CDR3 in amino acids: CASSEIGPRDEQFF. The CDR3 bases are TGCGCCAGCAGTGAGATCGGTCCTCGGGATGAGCAGTTCTTC.

The rearrangement uses TRBV6-6 and TRBJ1-6; D unresolved. CDR1 MNHNY and CDR2 SVGAGI come from the germline V gene (reference sequence). V was cut by 0 bases and J by 7 bases, with 7 bases left in between. The CDR3 sequence is 14 residues long. CDR3 DNA: TGTGCCAGCAGTTACTCGCAACAGAATTCACCCCTCCACTTT. Translating it yields CASSYSQQNSPLHF.

J is TRBJ2-7 and V is TRBV5-5; TRBD1 aligns across 9 bases. J was trimmed by 5 bases and V by 4 bases; bases with no gene match: 4. Germline V CDR1 and CDR2: SGHKS, YYEKEE (reference sequence). The CDR3 totals 13 residues. CDR3 DNA sequence: TGTGCCAGCAGCCGCCGGACAGGGGACGAGCAGTACTTC. Its translation is CASSRRTGDEQYF.

This clonotype was detected a few times. This rearrangement joins TRBV7-9 to TRBJ2-2, with D uncertain. The germline CDR1 and CDR2 sequences are SEHNR and FQNEAQ (reference sequence). The CDR3 covers 14 residues. V lost 10 bases and J lost 0, with 12 bases in between. The CDR3 bases are TGTGCCACCTTGGACCGAACGAACACCGGGGAGCTGTTTTTT. Residues: CATLDRTNTGELFF.

This chain joins TRBV29-1 and TRBJ2-7; 8 bases line up with TRBD2. The CDR3 sequence is 14 residues long. Unmatched junction bases numbered 8, after V lost 3 bases and J lost 4 bases. Germline loops: CDR1 SQVTM, CDR2 ANQGSEA. CDR3 DNA: TGCAGCGTTGAGCTTCGGGAGGGAGTTTACGAGCAGTACTTC. This sequence encodes CSVELREGVYEQYF.

This clonotype has more than one count but fewer than ten. The V and J genes are TRBV7-3 and TRBJ2-3; D is uncertain. Germline lookup yields CDR1 SGHTA and CDR2 FQGTGA. Trimming removed 1 base from V and 6 bases from J, with 8 bases in between. This CDR3 spans 13 amino acids. The CDR3 is CASSLIGRDTQYF. The DNA for the CDR3 is TGTGCCAGCAGCTTAATCGGCAGGGATACGCAGTATTTT.

The chain uses TRBV4-1 and TRBJ1-4; the D is unclear. Deletions cut 0 bases from V and 8 bases from J, with 4 bases between. This CDR3 is built from 12 residues. Germline-derived CDR1 and CDR2 are MGHRA and YSYEKL. The DNA for the CDR3 is TGCGCCAGCAGCCAAGATTGGGAAAAACTGTTTTTT. Protein: CASSQDWEKLFF.

This clonotype has only a few counts. CDR3 protein: CASSQASAGLDGELFF. CDR3 coding DNA: TGCGCCAGCAGCCAAGCCAGCGCAGGGTTGGACGGGGAGCTGTTTTTT. The J gene is TRBJ2-2, the V gene TRBV4-3; possibly TRBD1 for D (5 bases). The germline V and J ends were trimmed by 1 base and 7 bases, with 16 bases remaining between them. The CDR3 spans 16 residues. The germline CDR1 and CDR2 sequences are LGHNA and YSLEER.

Only a few counts were recorded for this clonotype. The J gene is TRBJ2-1, the V gene TRBV7-2; 10 bases align to TRBD2. Germline lookup yields CDR1 SGHTA and CDR2 FQGNSA. The V segment lost 4 bases and the J segment 4 bases; nucleotides outside the gene matches: 10. CDR3 size: 17 residues. CDR3 sequence: CASSSMLAGEIYNEQFF. The CDR3 bases are TGTGCCAGCAGCTCCATGCTAGCGGGAGAGATTTACAATGAGCAGTTCTTC.

The rearrangement links TRBV11-2 to TRBJ2-1; possible D gene TRBD2, 5 bases. The V gene lost 3 bases and the J gene lost 6 bases, with 18 bases spanning the gap. CDR3 length: 16 amino acids. Germline V CDR1 and CDR2: SGHAT, FQNNGV. CDR3 protein: CASSFWRAERLNEQFF. Here the CDR3 DNA reads TGTGCCAGCAGCTTTTGGCGGGCGGAACGCCTCAATGAGCAGTTCTTC.

V and J are TRBV3-1 and TRBJ2-7, with D uncertain. V was trimmed by 3 bases and J by 0 bases, leaving 18 bases between them. This CDR3 is built from 17 residues. Per the germline V gene, CDR1 is LGHDT and CDR2 is YNNKEL (reference sequence). The CDR3 region has the DNA TGTGCCAGCAGCCAGGGCTTCTGGCCCTCTAGCTCCTACGAGCAGTACTTC. Its translation is CASSQGFWPSSSYEQYF.

This clonotype was observed a few times. This chain links TRBV6-6 with TRBJ2-3; D is unresolved. Trimming removed 10 bases at V and 1 base at J, with 3 bases between. This CDR3 region has 10 residues. Germline assignment: CDR1 MNHNY and CDR2 SVGAGI (reference sequence). Here the CDR3 DNA reads TGTGCCATTGGCACAGATACGCAGTATTTT. Amino acid sequence: CAIGTDTQYF.